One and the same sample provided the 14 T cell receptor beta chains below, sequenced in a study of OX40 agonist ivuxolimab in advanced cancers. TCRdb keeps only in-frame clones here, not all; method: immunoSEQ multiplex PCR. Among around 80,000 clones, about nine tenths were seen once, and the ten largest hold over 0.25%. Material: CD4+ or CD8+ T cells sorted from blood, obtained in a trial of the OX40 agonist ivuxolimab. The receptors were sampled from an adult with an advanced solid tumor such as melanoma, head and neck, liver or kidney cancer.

CDR3 bases: TGTGCCAGCAGCTTGAGCAATCAGCCCCAGCATTTT. It codes for CASSLSNQPQHF. The chain uses TRBV7-2 and TRBJ1-5; D gene unclear. Germline loops: CDR1 SGHTA, CDR2 FQGNSA. V was trimmed by 3 bases and J by 1 base, leaving 1 base between them. The CDR3 consists of 12 residues.

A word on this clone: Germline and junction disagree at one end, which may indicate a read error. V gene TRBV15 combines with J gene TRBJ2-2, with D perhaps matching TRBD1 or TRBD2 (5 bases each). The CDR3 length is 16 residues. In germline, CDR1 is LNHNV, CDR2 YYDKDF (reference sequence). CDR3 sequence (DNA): TGTGCCACCAGTTCAAGCACCCCGAGAGGACACCGGGGAGCTGTTTTT. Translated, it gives CATSSSTPRGHRGAVF.

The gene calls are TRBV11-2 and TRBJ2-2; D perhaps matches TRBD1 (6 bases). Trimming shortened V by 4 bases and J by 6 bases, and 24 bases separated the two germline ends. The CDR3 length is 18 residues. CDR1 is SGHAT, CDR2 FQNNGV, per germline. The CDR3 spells CASSSKGQGSETSGELFF. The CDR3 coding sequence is TGTGCCAGCAGCTCCAAGGGGCAGGGGAGCGAAACGTCCGGGGAGCTGTTTTTT.

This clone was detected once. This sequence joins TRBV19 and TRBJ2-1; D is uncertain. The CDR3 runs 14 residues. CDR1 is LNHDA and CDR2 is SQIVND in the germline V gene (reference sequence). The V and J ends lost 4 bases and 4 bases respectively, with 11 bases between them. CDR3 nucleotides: TGTGCCAGTAGTACCGGATACGGTTACAATGAGCAGTTCTTC. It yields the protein CASSTGYGYNEQFF.

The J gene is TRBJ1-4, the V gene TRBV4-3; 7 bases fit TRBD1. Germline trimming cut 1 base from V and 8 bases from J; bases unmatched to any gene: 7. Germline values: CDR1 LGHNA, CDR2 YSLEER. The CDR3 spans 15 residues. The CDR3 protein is CASSQGQGRFEKLFF. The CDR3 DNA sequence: TGCGCCAGCAGCCAAGGACAGGGAAGGTTCGAAAAACTGTTTTTT.

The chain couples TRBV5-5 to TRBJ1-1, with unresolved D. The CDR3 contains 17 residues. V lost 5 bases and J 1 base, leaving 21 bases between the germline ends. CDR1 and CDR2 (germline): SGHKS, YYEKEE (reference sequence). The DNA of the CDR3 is TGTGCCAGCAGTCCTCATCACCTGGGTCAGAGGAACACTGAAGCTTTCTTT. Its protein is CASSPHHLGQRNTEAFF.

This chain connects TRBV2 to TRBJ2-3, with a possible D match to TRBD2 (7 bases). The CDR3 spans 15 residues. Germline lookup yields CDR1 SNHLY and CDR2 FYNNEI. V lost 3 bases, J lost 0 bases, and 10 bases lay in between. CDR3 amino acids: CASSEGGLSTDTQYF. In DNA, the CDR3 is TGTGCCAGCAGTGAGGGGGGGCTCAGCACAGATACGCAGTATTTT.

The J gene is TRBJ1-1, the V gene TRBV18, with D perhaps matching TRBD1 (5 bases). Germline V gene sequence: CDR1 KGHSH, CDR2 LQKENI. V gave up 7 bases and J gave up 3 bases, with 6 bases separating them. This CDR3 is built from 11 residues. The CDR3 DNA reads TGTGCCAGCTTACAGGACACTGAAGCTTTCTTT. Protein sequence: CASLQDTEAFF.

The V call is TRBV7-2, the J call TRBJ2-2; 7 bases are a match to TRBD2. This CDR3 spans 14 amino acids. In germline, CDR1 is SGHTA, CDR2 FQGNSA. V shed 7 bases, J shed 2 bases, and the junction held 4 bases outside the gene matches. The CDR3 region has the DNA TGTGCCAGCACCTGGGACTACAACACCGGGGAGCTGTTTTTT. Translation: CASTWDYNTGELFF.

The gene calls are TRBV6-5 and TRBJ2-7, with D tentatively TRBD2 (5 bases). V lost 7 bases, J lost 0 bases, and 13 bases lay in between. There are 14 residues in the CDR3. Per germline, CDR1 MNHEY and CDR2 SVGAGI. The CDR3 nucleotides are TGTGCCAGCAAAGAGCGGACGGCCTCCTACGAGCAGTACGTC. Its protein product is CASKERTASYEQYV.

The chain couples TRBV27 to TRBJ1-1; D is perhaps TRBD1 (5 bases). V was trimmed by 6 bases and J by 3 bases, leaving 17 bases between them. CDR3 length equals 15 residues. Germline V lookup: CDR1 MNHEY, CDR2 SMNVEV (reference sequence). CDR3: CASSSYRGGYTEAFF. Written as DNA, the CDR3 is TGTGCCAGCAGCTCTTATCGGGGGGGGTACACTGAAGCTTTCTTT.

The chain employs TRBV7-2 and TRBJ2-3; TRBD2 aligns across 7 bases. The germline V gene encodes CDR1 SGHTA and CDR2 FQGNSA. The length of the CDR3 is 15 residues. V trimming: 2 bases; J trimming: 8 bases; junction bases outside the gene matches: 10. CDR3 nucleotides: TGTGCCAGCAGCTTAAGGGGCAGCGGGGAGGGTACGCAGTATTTT. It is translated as CASSLRGSGEGTQYF.

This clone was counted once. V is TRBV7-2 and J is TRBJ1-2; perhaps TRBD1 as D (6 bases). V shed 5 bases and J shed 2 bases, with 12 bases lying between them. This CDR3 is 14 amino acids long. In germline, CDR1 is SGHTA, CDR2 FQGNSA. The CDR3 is CASSIRDKNYGYTF. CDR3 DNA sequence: TGTGCCAGCAGCATCCGGGACAAAAACTATGGCTACACCTTC.

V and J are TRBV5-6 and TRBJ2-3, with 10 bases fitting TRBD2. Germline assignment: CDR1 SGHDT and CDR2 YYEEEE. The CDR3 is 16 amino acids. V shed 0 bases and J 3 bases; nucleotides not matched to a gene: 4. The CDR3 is CASSLAPAGGTDTQYF. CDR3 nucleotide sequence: TGTGCCAGCAGCTTGGCCCCAGCGGGGGGGACAGATACGCAGTATTTT.